The present TCR beta chain was sequenced within a study of cytomegalovirus exposure and HLA in healthy donors. With 8 bases removed from V and 5 bases from J, the gap between germline ends came to 24 bases. The CDR3 length is 17 residues. Germline-derived CDR1 and CDR2 are SEHNR and FQNEAQ (reference sequence). With respect to this clone: Its target is not known.

Regarding the study as a whole: Researchers reported from a later analysis that most CMV-associated TCR beta chains appeared HLA-restricted. TCR beta V- and J-gene trimming, according to a later analysis, was linked to a missense DCLRE1C variant. Cytomegalovirus association was assigned to 150 to 200 TCR beta chains.

PCR employed 60 Vbeta and 13 Jbeta primers. Profiled with immunoSEQ multiplex PCR; TCRdb holds only in-frame clones, not every one. The sample has tens of thousands of clones; around 78% are singletons. Sample: PBMCs. The chain recombines TRBV7-9 with TRBJ2-2, with D possibly being TRBD2 (6 bases). The TCR was taken from a man aged 40-49 years in good health and CMV-seronegative. The DNA for the CDR3 is TGTGCCAGCCTACTTGACCCTGGGGGGTTCGGGACCGGGGAGCTGTTTTTT. This sequence encodes CASLLDPGGFGTGELFF.